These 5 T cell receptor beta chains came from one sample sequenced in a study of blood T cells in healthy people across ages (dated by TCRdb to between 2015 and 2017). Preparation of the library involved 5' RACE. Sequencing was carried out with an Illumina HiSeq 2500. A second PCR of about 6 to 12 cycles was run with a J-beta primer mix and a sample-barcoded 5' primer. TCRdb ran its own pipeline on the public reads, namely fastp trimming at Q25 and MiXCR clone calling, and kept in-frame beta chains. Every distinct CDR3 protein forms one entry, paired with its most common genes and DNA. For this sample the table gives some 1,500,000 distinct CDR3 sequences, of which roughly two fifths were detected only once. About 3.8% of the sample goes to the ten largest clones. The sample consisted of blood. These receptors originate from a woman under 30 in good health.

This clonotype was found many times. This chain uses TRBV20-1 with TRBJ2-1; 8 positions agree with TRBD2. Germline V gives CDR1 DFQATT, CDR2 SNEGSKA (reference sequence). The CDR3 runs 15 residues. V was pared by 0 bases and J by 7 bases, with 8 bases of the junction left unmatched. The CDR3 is CSARDPGGAENEQFF. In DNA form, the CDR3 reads TGCAGTGCTAGAGATCCCGGGGGGGCTGAGAATGAGCAGTTCTTC.

The CDR3 sequence is CASSSLAGAGNEQFF. As DNA, the CDR3 is TGTGCCAGCAGCTCTCTAGCGGGAGCTGGGAATGAGCAGTTCTTC. This chain joins TRBV7-2 and TRBJ2-1; the match to TRBD2 covers 10 bases. J gave up 7 bases and V 4 bases, and 7 bases lay outside the gene matches. The CDR3 is 15 amino acids. The V gene's germline CDR1 is SGHTA and CDR2 FQGNSA.

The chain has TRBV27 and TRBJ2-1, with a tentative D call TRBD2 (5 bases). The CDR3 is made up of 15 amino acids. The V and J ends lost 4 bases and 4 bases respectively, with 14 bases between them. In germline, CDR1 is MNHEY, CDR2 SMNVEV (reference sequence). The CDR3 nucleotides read TGTGCCAGCAGTTCGGACTTCTTGCCATACAATGAGCAGTTCTTC. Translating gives CASSSDFLPYNEQFF.

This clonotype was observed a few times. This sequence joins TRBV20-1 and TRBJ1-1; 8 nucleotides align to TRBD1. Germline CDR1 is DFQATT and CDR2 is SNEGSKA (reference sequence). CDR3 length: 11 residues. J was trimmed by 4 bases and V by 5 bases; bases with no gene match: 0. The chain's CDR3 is CSADRGTEAFF. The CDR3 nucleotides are TGCAGTGCTGACAGGGGCACTGAAGCTTTCTTT.

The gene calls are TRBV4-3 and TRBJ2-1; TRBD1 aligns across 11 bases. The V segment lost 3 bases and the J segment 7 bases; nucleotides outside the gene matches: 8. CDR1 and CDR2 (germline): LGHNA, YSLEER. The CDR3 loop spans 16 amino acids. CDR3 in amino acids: CASSQNPGTGGNEQFF. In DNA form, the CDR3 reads TGCGCCAGCAGCCAGAACCCGGGGACAGGGGGAAATGAGCAGTTCTTC.